Listed below are T cell receptor beta chains from one sample, sequenced in a study of early T cells in non-severe SARS-CoV-2 infection. Via MiXCR, TCRdb re-called the 5' RACE reads, giving one row per CDR3 protein. The data hold approximately 62,000 distinct CDR3 sequences, with about an eighth observed a single time. The sequenced material came from whole blood. The receptors originated from an adult who was a healthcare worker with PCR-confirmed SARS-CoV-2 infection or an uninfected control (not recorded which). Both conserved end residues are part of each CDR3. D genes are given only for firm matches. Clone size is stated in some rows and not others, as once, few, many or a class when expanded.

TRBJ2-5,14,TRBD1,few,TRBV19,TGTGCCAGCGGGGGGGACAGGGGCCAAGAGACCCAGTACTTC,CASGGDRGQETQYF
TRBJ1-1,13,.,few,TRBV11-1,TGTGCCAGCAACCCCGACCTGGACGCTGAAGCTTTCTTT,CASNPDLDAEAFF
TRBJ2-1,17,.,many,TRBV14,TGTGCCAGCAGCCACCTCAGGGTGGCCCAAGGCAGCAATGAGCAGTTCTTC,CASSHLRVAQGSNEQFF
TRBJ2-3,13,TRBD2,many,TRBV2,TGTGCCAGCGAGCGGGAGAGAACAGATACGCAGTATTTT,CASERERTDTQYF
TRBJ1-5,14,.,many,TRBV5-1,TGCGCCAGCAGCTTGCAAGGTGTGGATCAGCCCCAGCATTTT,CASSLQGVDQPQHF
TRBJ1-1,16,.,many,TRBV7-3,TGTGCCAGCAGCTTATCACCTCATAGACAAAACACTGAAGCTTTCTTT,CASSLSPHRQNTEAFF
TRBJ2-5,18,TRBD2,.,TRBV20-1,TGCAGTGCTAGAGACGATTTAGCGGGAGGGCCAGATTGGGAGACCCAGTACTTC,CSARDDLAGGPDWETQYF
TRBJ1-1,14,.,few,TRBV12-3/TRBV12-4,TGTGCCAGCAGTTTCGGCCGCGCGAACACTGAAGCTTTCTTT,CASSFGRANTEAFF
TRBJ2-7,14,.,many,TRBV7-9,TGTGCCAGCAGCTTCGTCGGGTCCCCCTATGGGCAGTACTTC,CASSFVGSPYGQYF
TRBJ2-7,16,TRBD1,few,TRBV10-3,TGTGCCATCAGTGGGACCGGACAGGGGTTAGCCTACGAGCAGTACTTC,CAISGTGQGLAYEQYF
TRBJ1-1,18,TRBD1,many,TRBV18,TGTGCCAGCTCACCACTACCCAGGGGGCTGGGGAATAGGACTGAAGCTTTCTTT,CASSPLPRGLGNRTEAFF
TRBJ1-2,11,.,many,TRBV29-1,TGCAGCGCTGTGGACATCTATGGCTACACCTTC,CSAVDIYGYTF
TRBJ1-3,13,.,.,TRBV13,TGTGCCAGCAGCTTAAAGATGGGAAACACCATATATTTT,CASSLKMGNTIYF
TRBJ1-1,15,.,.,TRBV18,TGTGCCAGCTCACCACGGAAGACGGAAGGGACTGAAGCTTTCTTT,CASSPRKTEGTEAFF
TRBJ2-1,14,.,many,TRBV27,TGTGCCAGCAGTCCGCCCAGCTCCTACAATGAGCAGTTCTTC,CASSPPSSYNEQFF
TRBJ2-4,15,TRBD1,many,TRBV30,TGTGCCTGGAGTCCCAGGGACAGGGAGGTGGACATTCAGTACTTC,CAWSPRDREVDIQYF
TRBJ2-1,14,.,.,TRBV28,TGTGCCAGCAGTTTTGGGGGCCTGGGGAATGAGCAGTTCTTC,CASSFGGLGNEQFF
TRBJ2-3,15,TRBD2,.,TRBV20-1,TGCAGTGCTAGAAGGTCTAGCGGAAGCACAGATACGCAGTATTTT,CSARRSSGSTDTQYF
TRBJ2-2,13,.,few,TRBV12-3/TRBV12-4,TGTGCCAGCATGCTGGCGTCGGCTGGGGAGCTGTTTTTT,CASMLASAGELFF
TRBJ2-7,14,.,many,TRBV20-1,TGCAGTGCTCCCTACCCAAGAGCGTACTACGAGCAGTACTTC,CSAPYPRAYYEQYF
TRBJ2-4,14,.,many,TRBV3-1,TGTGCCAGCAGCCAAGGGTTAGCGAGTTACATTCAGTACTTC,CASSQGLASYIQYF
TRBJ2-7,13,.,few,TRBV5-1,TGCGCCAGCAGCTTGAGGGACTCCTACGAGCAGTACTTC,CASSLRDSYEQYF
TRBJ1-1,13,.,.,TRBV20-1,TGCAGTGCTAGTAGCCCAGAGAACACTGAAGCTTTCTTT,CSASSPENTEAFF
TRBJ2-2,16,.,many,TRBV7-3,.,CASSLFGPGGSGELFF
TRBJ1-5,13,.,medium-sized,TRBV7-8,TGTGCCAGCAGCTTTGTCGGCGGTCAGCCCCAGCATTTT,CASSFVGGQPQHF